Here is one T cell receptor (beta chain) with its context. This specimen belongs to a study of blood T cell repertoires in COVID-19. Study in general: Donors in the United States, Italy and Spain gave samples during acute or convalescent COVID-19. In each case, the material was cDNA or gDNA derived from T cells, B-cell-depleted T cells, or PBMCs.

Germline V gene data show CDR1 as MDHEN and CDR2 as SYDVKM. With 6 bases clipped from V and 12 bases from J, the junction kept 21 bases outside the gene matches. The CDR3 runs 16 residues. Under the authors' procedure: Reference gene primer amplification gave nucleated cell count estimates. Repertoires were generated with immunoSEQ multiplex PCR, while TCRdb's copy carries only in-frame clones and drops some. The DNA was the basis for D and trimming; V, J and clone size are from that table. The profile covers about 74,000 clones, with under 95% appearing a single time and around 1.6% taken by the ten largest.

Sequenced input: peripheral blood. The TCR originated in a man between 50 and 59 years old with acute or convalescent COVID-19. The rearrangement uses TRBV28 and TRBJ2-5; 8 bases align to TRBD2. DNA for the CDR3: TGTGCCAGCAGGACTAGCGTCTTAGTTGGGGAGGGATTCGAGTACTTC. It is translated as CASRTSVLVGEGFEYF.